The source of this T cell receptor beta chain is a study of molecular identifiers for immune sequencing clone quantification. Looked up from germline, CDR1 is SGHTA and CDR2 is FQGNSA. The V end lost 3 bases, the J end lost 4 bases, and 16 bases lay between the germline ends. CDR3 size: 15 residues. This clonotype has at least ten counts. MiXCR was run by TCRdb on the PCR reads, yielding one entry per CDR3 protein. The data contain some 320,000 distinct CDR3 sequences, roughly 23% of them seen just once; the ten biggest clones take up roughly 0.8%. J is TRBJ2-7 and V is TRBV7-2; tentatively, D is TRBD2 (6 bases). This sequence was found in a human donor in good health. Some libraries in this study had Jurkat cell RNA spiked in. Sample: naive CD8+ T cells from blood, with Jurkat cell RNA spiked in. Sample subset: FACS-sorted CD8+CD4-CCR7+CD45RA+ naive T cells. The CDR3 bases are TGTGCCAGCAGCTTCGAGGATTTCGGGGGTTACGAGCAGTACTTC. Translated, it gives CASSFEDFGGYEQYF.